This entry features one T cell receptor beta chain sequence. Its antigen is still unknown. This record comes from a study of Tregs in tolerant kidney transplant recipients. The CDR3 has 13 residues. The V gene's germline CDR1 is MNHNS and CDR2 SASEGT. V was trimmed by 6 bases and J by 3 bases, leaving 11 bases between them. Sequencing was performed with immunoSEQ multiplex PCR; in TCRdb, only in-frame clones are kept and a portion is missing. The profile covers 15,000 to 20,000 clones, with more than 60% appearing a single time and more than 2.5% taken by the ten largest. The chain uses TRBV6-1 and TRBJ2-5; tentative D call: TRBD1 (5 bases). The clonotype comes from a human donor in good health. Sequenced material: Tregs from blood cultured with allogeneic cells. The CDR3 region has the DNA TGTGCCAGCAGGAACGACAGAAAAGAGACCCAGTACTTC. Translating gives CASRNDRKETQYF.